This TCR beta chain was captured by sequencing in a study of blood T cell repertoires in COVID-19. Study-level background: The study drew acute and convalescent COVID-19 samples from the United States, Italy and Spain.

CDR1 is KGHDR, CDR2 SFDVKD, per germline. The CDR3 runs to 17 residues. Between the trimmed V and J ends, which lost 0 bases and 5 bases, there was a span of 17 bases. Participants, 18 to 89 years old, spanned around 25 US areas. The table came from immunoSEQ multiplex PCR; TCRdb's copy has only in-frame clones and leaves some out. The sample has some 190,000 clones; nearly 80% are singletons. Sequences were obtained from PBMCs or T cells enriched from blood (not recorded which). This TCR was sampled from a man between 60 and 70 years old who had been exposed to COVID-19. V and J are TRBV24-1 and TRBJ2-3; the D gene is possibly TRBD2 (6 bases). Written as DNA, the CDR3 is TGTGCCACCAGTGATTTGGGCGGGGTCGGAGGTCGAGATACGCAGTATTTT. It yields the protein CATSDLGGVGGRDTQYF.